A selection of T cell receptor beta chains follows, all from one sample in a study of shared clonotypes between healthy human individuals. Only in-frame clones appear in the TCRdb table, and some are missing; sequencing was by immunoSEQ multiplex PCR. The sample lists about 470,000 clones, 75% to 85% occurring once. The sequencing sample was made of PBMCs. These receptors came from a woman aged 40 to 55 in good health. Some clones in this sample may be carry-over from other donors' samples. Each CDR3 is given with its conserved first and last residue. The D gene is left open where the match is weak. Size is stated for part of the rows, as once, few or many counts, or as a class when the clone is expanded.

clone_size,v_call,d_call,j_call,cdr3_nt,cdr3_aa
NA,TRBV12-5,NA,TRBJ2-1,TGTGCTAGTGGTTTGAGCAGTCCTTATTACAATGAGCAGTTCTTC,CASGLSSPYYNEQFF
once,TRBV29-1,TRBD1,TRBJ1-5,TGCAGCGTTGGGACAGGGGGACTAAATCAGCCCCAGCATTTT,CSVGTGGLNQPQHF
NA,TRBV25-1,NA,TRBJ2-1,TGTGCCAGCAGTGAATATAGTGGGAATGAGCAGTTCTTC,CASSEYSGNEQFF
NA,TRBV30,TRBD2,TRBJ2-7,TGTGCCTGGAGTGTACTAGCGGGGTCCTACGAGCAGTACTTC,CAWSVLAGSYEQYF
NA,TRBV5-4,TRBD2,TRBJ2-1,TGTGCCAGCAGCTCGACTAGCGGGAGCAATGAGCAGTTCTTC,CASSSTSGSNEQFF
NA,TRBV6-6,TRBD1,TRBJ1-5,TGTGCCAGCAGCCTAGGGACAGGGGATCAGCCCCAGCATTTT,CASSLGTGDQPQHF
NA,TRBV6-6,TRBD1,TRBJ2-3,TGTGCCAGCAGGACAGGGATAATCACAGATACGCAGTATTTT,CASRTGIITDTQYF
NA,TRBV7-8,NA,TRBJ2-2,TGTGCCAGCAGTCTAGTTCACCAGGTGTACAATACCGGGGAGCTGTTTTTT,CASSLVHQVYNTGELFF
NA,TRBV28,NA,TRBJ2-3,TGTGCCAGCAGTTCCCTAGGGGATACGCAGTATTTT,CASSSLGDTQYF
few,TRBV28,NA,TRBJ1-5,TGTGCCAGCAGAACAGGTCCAGATCAGCCCCAGCATTTT,CASRTGPDQPQHF
NA,TRBV7-2,NA,TRBJ1-3,TGTGCCAGCAGCTTAGGTGGGACACCAGGAAACACCATATATTTT,CASSLGGTPGNTIYF
NA,TRBV7-2,TRBD1,TRBJ2-6,TGTGCCAGCAGAACAGGGGTCTCGGGGGCCAACGTCCTGACTTTC,CASRTGVSGANVLTF
NA,TRBV5-1,TRBD2,TRBJ2-1,TGCGCCAGCAGCCAAGAAGCGGGGCCCTCCTACAATGAGCAGTTCTTC,CASSQEAGPSYNEQFF
few,TRBV29-1,NA,TRBJ2-1,TGCAGCGTTGGGGGGTACAATGAGCAGTTCTTC,CSVGGYNEQFF
NA,TRBV7-8,TRBD2,TRBJ2-5,TGTGCCAGCAGCTTAGGGACAATAAGCGGGAGGGCCTTGAGGACCCAGTACTTC,CASSLGTISGRALRTQYF
NA,TRBV28,TRBD1,TRBJ1-3,TGTGCCAGCAGTTTACAGGGGGGTAACACCATATATTTT,CASSLQGGNTIYF
NA,TRBV10-3,TRBD2,TRBJ2-7,TGTGCCATCAGCGATACTAGCGGGAGGGCCTCCTACGAGCAGTACTTC,CAISDTSGRASYEQYF
once,TRBV6-1,NA,TRBJ2-2,TGTGCCAGCAGCAGGACACATACCGGGGAGCTGTTTTTT,CASSRTHTGELFF
NA,TRBV5-4,TRBD2,TRBJ2-3,TGTGCCAGCAGCTTGGCCGGGACTAGCGGGACCCGTGCCCCGTATTTT,CASSLAGTSGTRAPYF
NA,TRBV28,NA,TRBJ1-2,TGTGCCAGCAGATCAGGGGCATGGGAAGGCTACACCTTC,CASRSGAWEGYTF
NA,TRBV7-2,NA,TRBJ2-1,TGTGCCAGCAGCTTAGAGGGGACAAACTACAATGAGCAGTTCTTC,CASSLEGTNYNEQFF
once,TRBV5-1,NA,TRBJ2-3,TGCGCCAGCAGCTCCCCCCATATTGGGGTCTCAGTGGGTACGCAGTATTTT,CASSSPHIGVSVGTQYF
NA,TRBV2,NA,TRBJ2-5,TGTGCCAGCAGTGAATGGGGACAGACCCAGTACTTC,CASSEWGQTQYF
few,TRBV5-1,TRBD1,TRBJ2-7,TGCGCCAGCAGCTGGGACAGGGGGCTCACCGAGCAGTACTTC,CASSWDRGLTEQYF
once,TRBV4-3,NA,TRBJ2-7,TGCGCCAGCAGCCAAGTTTCCGGGTCGAGGTCCGAGCAGTACTTC,CASSQVSGSRSEQYF
NA,TRBV29-1,NA,TRBJ1-2,TGCAGCGTTGAACATGGACAGTCCTATGGCTACACCTTC,CSVEHGQSYGYTF
few,TRBV28,TRBD1,TRBJ1-5,TGTGCCAGCAGGGAGACAGGGTATCAGCCCCAGCATTTT,CASRETGYQPQHF
NA,TRBV7-9,NA,TRBJ1-5,TGTGCCAGCAGCTTAGATTTGGACAGTCAGCCCCAGCATTTT,CASSLDLDSQPQHF
NA,TRBV19,TRBD2,TRBJ2-2,TGTGCCAGTAAACCAATAGCGGGAACGAACACCGGGGAGCTGTTTTTT,CASKPIAGTNTGELFF
NA,TRBV7-2,TRBD1,TRBJ1-5,TGTGCCAGCAGCCTAGACAGGGGGATTAATCAGCCCCAGCATTTT,CASSLDRGINQPQHF
NA,TRBV28,TRBD2,TRBJ2-7,TGTGCCAGCAGTTTAATCCTAGCGGGACGATACGAGCAGTACTTC,CASSLILAGRYEQYF
NA,TRBV7-9,NA,TRBJ1-2,TGTGCCAGCAGCTTACTCGGCAGGAACTATGGCTACACCTTC,CASSLLGRNYGYTF
NA,TRBV27,TRBD1,TRBJ1-5,TGTGCCAGCAGTCCATTGACAGGGTTGGGCAATCAGCCCCAGCATTTT,CASSPLTGLGNQPQHF
NA,TRBV18,TRBD1,TRBJ2-1,TGTGCCAGCTCACCCGCGAGACAGGGGGCATACAATGAGCAGTTCTTC,CASSPARQGAYNEQFF
NA,TRBV7-9,NA,TRBJ2-1,TGTGCCAGCAGCTTAGCACTTGCGGGGTCCTACAATGAGCAGTTCTTC,CASSLALAGSYNEQFF
NA,TRBV2,NA,TRBJ1-2,TGTGCCAGCATGGTGCGGGAAGGGTATGGCTACACCTTC,CASMVREGYGYTF
NA,TRBV29-1,NA,TRBJ2-5,TGCAGCGTTGAAGGCCGGGGGTGGGAGACCCAGTACTTC,CSVEGRGWETQYF
NA,TRBV2,NA,TRBJ2-1,TGTGCCAGCAGTGCGAGCCTAGGGGGGCAGTTCTTC,CASSASLGGQFF
NA,TRBV18,NA,TRBJ1-4,TGTGCCAGCTCACTAACCTTGACAGTCCAGGGGATCGCTAATGAAAAACTGTTTTTT,CASSLTLTVQGIANEKLFF
NA,TRBV30,NA,TRBJ2-3,TGTGCCTGGAGTCTAAAGGGCGGGGCACCTCTCACAGATACGCAGTATTTT,CAWSLKGGAPLTDTQYF
NA,TRBV7-2,TRBD2,TRBJ2-4,TGTGCCAGCAGCCCCTACACCCTCGGGACTAGCGGGAACATTCAGTACTTC,CASSPYTLGTSGNIQYF
NA,TRBV7-2,TRBD1,TRBJ1-1,TGTGCCAGCAGCTTAGCACCGGGACAGGGATACACTGAAGCTTTCTTT,CASSLAPGQGYTEAFF
NA,TRBV28,TRBD1,TRBJ1-5,TGTGCCAGCAGTTGGGGACAGGGCAACAATCAGCCCCAGCATTTT,CASSWGQGNNQPQHF
NA,TRBV18,TRBD1,TRBJ2-3,TGTGCCAGCTCACCGGGACAGGTCGACACAGATACGCAGTATTTT,CASSPGQVDTDTQYF
NA,TRBV10-3,NA,TRBJ1-1,TGTGCCATCAGTGAGTCTGGAGGGGTGGGCACTGAAGCTTTCTTT,CAISESGGVGTEAFF
NA,TRBV7-8,NA,TRBJ2-7,TGTGCCAGCAGCCGTACCCCGGGTGGCAGGATCAAGCAGTACTTC,CASSRTPGGRIKQYF
once,TRBV28,NA,TRBJ2-2,TGTGCCAGCAGGGACAGCCTTAACACCGGGGAGCTGTTTTTT,CASRDSLNTGELFF
NA,TRBV7-9,NA,TRBJ2-2,TGTGCCAGCAGCTTAGGGGCCCTCAGCGGGCTGAACACCGGGGAGCTGTTTTTT,CASSLGALSGLNTGELFF
NA,TRBV5-6,NA,TRBJ2-7,TGTGCCAGCAGCTTGGGTGGAGTCTGGACGAAAACCGGCGAGCAGTACTTC,CASSLGGVWTKTGEQYF
NA,TRBV6-7,NA,TRBJ2-4,TGTGCCAGCAGTTACCCTCAGCGGTTCGGCCCCTTAGCCAAAAACATTCAGTACTTC,CASSYPQRFGPLAKNIQYF
NA,TRBV6-4,NA,TRBJ1-2,TGTGCCAACCCGATGGGGGGCAAGAACTATGGCTACACCTTC,CANPMGGKNYGYTF
NA,TRBV25-1,TRBD1,TRBJ1-2,TGTGCCAGCCTAGGGACAGTAGAAAGCTATGGCTACACCTTC,CASLGTVESYGYTF